These T cell receptor beta chains were read from a single sample in a study. One entry per CDR3 protein results from TCRdb running MiXCR on the 5' RACE reads. The sample has around 50,000 distinct CDR3 sequences; around 28% are singletons. Sequencing was performed on tumor-infiltrating memory CD4+ T cells sorted from the breast tumor. All receptors derive from a female donor with breast cancer. The CDR3 runs from the conserved cysteine through the conserved F or W. The D gene is left open where the match is weak. Size values are once, few and many counts, or a class for expanded clones, and some rows have none.

cdr3_nt | cdr3_aa | v_call | d_call | j_call | clone_size
TGCGCCAGCAGCTTGGTGTCTAGCCCACAAGAGACCCAGTACTTC | CASSLVSSPQETQYF | TRBV5-1 | - | TRBJ2-5 | few
TGTGCCAGCAGTTCTCGGACGGTCTATGGCTACACCTTC | CASSSRTVYGYTF | TRBV6-5 | - | TRBJ1-2 | few
TGTGCCAGCAGTTTACCTAACAGGGATTCACCCCTCCACTTT | CASSLPNRDSPLHF | TRBV28 | - | TRBJ1-6 | few
TGTGCCAGCAGTGAAGCTTGGGGCGGCAATGAGCAGTTCTTC | CASSEAWGGNEQFF | TRBV6-1 | - | TRBJ2-1 | -
TGTGCCAGCAGCTTCGGCCGGGACAGGGCGACAGATACGCAGTATTTT | CASSFGRDRATDTQYF | TRBV7-2 | TRBD1 | TRBJ2-3 | few
TGCAGCGTTGCTAGACAGGACACCGGGGAGCTGTTTTTT | CSVARQDTGELFF | TRBV29-1 | - | TRBJ2-2 | few
TGTGCCACCAGTGTTGGGGATAGCAATCAGCCCCAGCATTTT | CATSVGDSNQPQHF | TRBV24-1 | - | TRBJ1-5 | many
TGCGCCAGCAGCTTGGAGGGAGAGACCCAGTACTTC | CASSLEGETQYF | TRBV5-1 | - | TRBJ2-5 | few
TGTGCCAGCAGTAGGGACAGTAGCACAGATACGCAGTATTTT | CASSRDSSTDTQYF | TRBV6-5 | TRBD1 | TRBJ2-3 | -
TGTGCCAGCAGTCCAGGGAACTTGGTCTATGGCTACACCTTC | CASSPGNLVYGYTF | TRBV28 | - | TRBJ1-2 | -
TGTGCCAGCAGCCGCAGGGGGCGCCCCGATACGCAGTATTTT | CASSRRGRPDTQYF | TRBV7-3 | TRBD1 | TRBJ2-3 | -
TGTGCCAGCAGTGAGGGACAGGTACCGCAAGAGACCCAGTACTTC | CASSEGQVPQETQYF | TRBV6-1 | TRBD1 | TRBJ2-5 | -
TGTGCCAGCAGCCAAGTCGGCAGGGGGCCAACCTACAATGAGCAGTTCTTC | CASSQVGRGPTYNEQFF | TRBV14 | TRBD1 | TRBJ2-1 | -
TGTGCCAGCAGTTTATATGGTGGAGGATCGACTGAAGCTTTCTTT | CASSLYGGGSTEAFF | TRBV28 | - | TRBJ1-1 | -
TGTGCCAGCTCACCACCCGGAGACCGGGGCTATGGCTACACCTTC | CASSPPGDRGYGYTF | TRBV18 | - | TRBJ1-2 | many
TGTGCCAGCAGCGTGGCGGGAGGGCTGGCCAATGAGCAGTTCTTC | CASSVAGGLANEQFF | TRBV9 | TRBD2 | TRBJ2-1 | -
TGTGCCAGCAGAACTCTGGGGGGGGAGCGGGAGAATGAGCAGTTCTTC | CASRTLGGERENEQFF | TRBV28 | TRBD2 | TRBJ2-1 | -
TGCAGCGTTACAGGGCGGGAGGGCCAGAGAAATGAGCAGTTCTTC | CSVTGREGQRNEQFF | TRBV29-1 | TRBD2 | TRBJ2-1 | few
TGCAGTGCTCCAGGACTAGCGCGGGAAGAGACCCAGTACTTC | CSAPGLAREETQYF | TRBV20-1 | TRBD2 | TRBJ2-5 | -
TGTGCCAGCAGGGCCCAGGGGCTCCCTGGGGCCCACGTCCTGACTTTC | CASRAQGLPGAHVLTF | TRBV28 | - | TRBJ2-6 | -
TGTGCCAGCAGCTTAGTCCGTCGGGCAGGGTACAATGAGCAGTTCTTC | CASSLVRRAGYNEQFF | TRBV7-8 | - | TRBJ2-1 | -
TGTGCCAGCAGCTCGCTAGCGGCCGCTAGCACAGATACGCAGTATTTT | CASSSLAAASTDTQYF | TRBV7-3 | TRBD2 | TRBJ2-3 | few
TGTGCCAGCATAAGGACAAGGGGAATGGAAAAACTGTTTTTT | CASIRTRGMEKLFF | TRBV2 | - | TRBJ1-4 | -
TGTGCCATCAGTGGGGGACAAGCCTCTGGGGCCAACGTCCTGACTTTC | CAISGGQASGANVLTF | TRBV10-3 | - | TRBJ2-6 | many
TGCAGTGCTAGATTCGGGTGGGAGACCCAGTACTTC | CSARFGWETQYF | TRBV20-1 | - | TRBJ2-5 | few
TGTGCCAGCAGACAAACTCGGGGACAGGGGGGGATTTTGGATAATTCACCCCTCCACTTT | CASRQTRGQGGILDNSPLHF | TRBV6-5 | TRBD1 | TRBJ1-6 | -
TGCGCCAGCAGCACCGCTCTCAGGAGCGTGGACTACGAGCAGTACTTC | CASSTALRSVDYEQYF | TRBV5-1 | - | TRBJ2-7 | few
TGTGCCAGCAGTGGAGACAGGGTACTGGGCTACACCTTC | CASSGDRVLGYTF | TRBV12-3/TRBV12-4 | TRBD1 | TRBJ1-2 | few
TGTGCCAGCAACCGCGAGGAGAGCTCTGGAAACACCATATATTTT | CASNREESSGNTIYF | TRBV9 | - | TRBJ1-3 | -
TGCAGTGCTAGGGTCCGGTATGGAGACGAGACCCGGTACTTC | CSARVRYGDETRYF | TRBV20-1 | - | TRBJ2-5 | -
TGCGCCAGCAGTCAATCGAAAGTAGCCCTCCACTTT | CASSQSKVALHF | TRBV23-1 | - | TRBJ1-6 | -
TGTGCCAGCAGCCGTCAAAACACTGAAGCTTTCTTT | CASSRQNTEAFF | TRBV11-2 | - | TRBJ1-1 | few
TGTGCCAGCAGCTTTATCGGAATAAATGAGCAGTTCTTC | CASSFIGINEQFF | TRBV7-2 | - | TRBJ2-1 | -
TGCGCCAGCAGCTTGGTCACAGGGAACAACCCAGATACGCAGTATTTT | CASSLVTGNNPDTQYF | TRBV5-1 | - | TRBJ2-3 | few
TGTGCCACCGGGGCTAGCGGAACCACAGATACGCAGTATTTT | CATGASGTTDTQYF | TRBV6-5 | TRBD2 | TRBJ2-3 | -
TGTGCCAGCAGTTACTTTGAAGGAGATACGCAGTATTTT | CASSYFEGDTQYF | TRBV6-2/TRBV6-3 | - | TRBJ2-3 | few
TGTGCCAGCAGCGTTAGCGGGACCTACAATGAGCAGTTCTTC | CASSVSGTYNEQFF | TRBV9 | TRBD2 | TRBJ2-1 | many